Following are 21 T cell receptor beta chains from one sample sequenced in a study of shared clonotypes between healthy human individuals. Sequencing used immunoSEQ multiplex PCR; TCRdb keeps in-frame clones, though not all of them. This table holds 150,000 to 200,000 clones, around 63% found once. What was sequenced was memory CD4+ T cells sorted from blood. Subset described: CD45RA-negative fraction. These receptors were taken from a young man in good health.

V is TRBV5-1 and J is TRBJ2-3; 14 bases are a match to TRBD2. V was pared by 0 bases and J by 4 bases, with 1 base of the junction left unmatched. Germline assignment: CDR1 SGHRS and CDR2 YFSETQ. The CDR3 spans 16 residues. CDR3 sequence: CASSLETSGRADTQYF. In DNA, the CDR3 is TGCGCCAGCAGCTTGGAGACTAGCGGGAGGGCAGATACGCAGTATTTT. Together with reference TRBV5-1 and TRBJ2-3, the CDR3 gives the full variable domain: KAGVTQTPRYLIKTRGQQVTLSCSPISGHRSVSWYQQTPGQGLQFLFEYFSETQRNKGNFPGRFSGRQFSNSRSEMNVSTLELGDSALYLCASSLETSGRADTQYFGPGTRLTVL.

The chain combines TRBV21-1 with TRBJ2-1. TRBV21-1 is designated a pseudogene. The length of the CDR3 is 9 residues. CDR3 amino acids: CASSKGQFF. CDR3 DNA sequence: TGTGCCAGCAGCAAGGGGCAGTTCTTC.

This chain uses TRBV9 with TRBJ2-1; 12 bases fit TRBD2. The germline gives CDR1 SGDLS, CDR2 YYNGEE. Trimming took 0 bases from V and 8 from J; bases not matched to a gene: 3. There are 15 residues in the CDR3. CDR3 loop: CASSVGGLAGYEQFF. The CDR3 DNA sequence: TGTGCCAGCAGCGTAGGGGGACTAGCGGGCTATGAGCAGTTCTTC.

CDR3 bases: TGTGCCAGCAGCCCCGCAGGACTCAAGGCTTTCTTT. This gives the protein CASSPAGLKAFF. The V and J genes are TRBV7-8 and TRBJ1-1; D not certain. CDR1 and CDR2 (germline): SGHVS, FQNEAQ. V was pared by 5 bases and J by 11 bases, with 15 bases between. The CDR3 contains 12 residues.

The J gene is TRBJ2-3, the V gene TRBV28, with D tentatively TRBD2 (5 bases). The germline gives CDR1 MDHEN, CDR2 SYDVKM. The CDR3 contains 15 residues. Trimming removed 3 bases from V and 0 bases from J, with 10 bases in between. The CDR3 coding sequence is TGTGCCAGCAGTTTTATCGGCGGGAGCACAGATACGCAGTATTTT. This codes for CASSFIGGSTDTQYF.

The chain employs TRBV13 and TRBJ2-3; D is possibly TRBD2 (6 bases). Germline loops: CDR1 PRHDT, CDR2 FYEKMQ (reference sequence). Trimming pared 5 bases from V and 6 bases from J, leaving 12 bases between. The CDR3 totals 13 residues. The DNA for the CDR3 is TGTGCCAGCAGCCCACTAGCCGGGGATACGCAGTATTTT. This gives the protein CASSPLAGDTQYF. The full variable domain, completed using reference TRBV13 and TRBJ2-3, is AAGVIQSPRHLIKEKRETATLKCYPIPRHDTVYWYQQGPGQDPQFLISFYEKMQSDKGSIPDRFSAQQFSDYHSELNMSSLELGDSALYFCASSPLAGDTQYFGPGTRLTVL.

This rearrangement joins TRBV29-1 to TRBJ1-3, with D tentatively TRBD1 (5 bases). The CDR3 is 12 amino acids. V lost 7 bases to trimming and J lost 4 bases, with 11 bases between them. Germline CDR1 and CDR2: SQVTM and ANQGSEA. CDR3 DNA sequence: TGCAGCGGTGGGGACGTGGGAAACACCATATATTTT. Its protein is CSGGDVGNTIYF.

The chain has TRBV5-6 and TRBJ1-1; possible D gene TRBD1, 5 bases. There are 15 residues in the CDR3. CDR1 SGHDT and CDR2 YYEEEE come from the germline V gene. V lost 5 bases and J lost 2, with 16 bases in between. The CDR3 nucleotides are TGTGCCAGCAGTCGAATAGGGACGGGTAACACTGAAGCTTTCTTT. It translates to CASSRIGTGNTEAFF.

The CDR3 spells CASSLVNSLGREAQYF. The CDR3 DNA follows: TGTGCCAGCAGCTTGGTTAATAGTTTGGGCAGGGAGGCCCAGTACTTC. This rearrangement joins TRBV5-5 to TRBJ2-5; maybe TRBD2 (6 bases). The CDR3 covers 16 residues. CDR1 SGHKS and CDR2 YYEKEE come from the germline V gene (reference sequence). V was pared by 0 bases and J by 9 bases, with 21 bases between.

The chain uses TRBV5-1 and TRBJ2-7; 9 bases are shared with TRBD2. CDR1 and CDR2 (germline): SGHRS, YFSETQ. The J segment lost 0 bases and the V segment lost 0 bases, leaving 4 bases of the junction unmatched. The CDR3 runs 16 residues. The CDR3, as DNA: TGCGCCAGCAGCTTGGCCCCTAGCGGGGACTCCTACGAGCAGTACTTC. Its protein product is CASSLAPSGDSYEQYF.

The CDR3 coding sequence is TGTGCCAGCTCACCGTCTCGGAATGAGCAGTTCTTC. Its translation: CASSPSRNEQFF. The chain has TRBV18 and TRBJ2-1, with unresolved D. CDR3 length: 12 amino acids. Trimming took 3 bases from V and 7 from J, leaving 7 bases between them. Germline values: CDR1 KGHSH, CDR2 LQKENI.

The V call is TRBV18, the J call TRBJ2-3; D ambiguous. V lost 3 bases and J lost 2, with 15 bases in between. Per the germline V gene, CDR1 is KGHSH and CDR2 is LQKENI. The CDR3 is 16 amino acids. DNA for the CDR3: TGTGCCAGCTCACCTCTTTCGGCGGTTAACACAGATACGCAGTATTTT. Amino acid sequence: CASSPLSAVNTDTQYF.

This clone was recorded a few times. The chain couples TRBV5-1 to TRBJ2-1; 7 nucleotides line up with TRBD1. Germline trimming cut 2 bases from V and 12 bases from J; bases unmatched to any gene: 5. This CDR3 is 12 amino acids long. Germline assignment: CDR1 SGHRS and CDR2 YFSETQ. Here the CDR3 DNA reads TGCGCCAGCAGCTTAGGTAGGGACAGGCAGTTCTTC. It is translated as CASSLGRDRQFF.

The chain couples TRBV29-1 to TRBJ2-1, with D perhaps TRBD2 (5 bases). The V end was cut by 7 bases, the J end by 8 bases, with 21 bases between. Germline V gives CDR1 SQVTM, CDR2 ANQGSEA. The CDR3 length is 14 residues. The CDR3 nucleotides read TGCAGCGGTGCCGCAGGAGGCGGAATGGATGAGCAGTTCTTC. It is translated as CSGAAGGGMDEQFF.

The rearrangement links TRBV15 to TRBJ1-2; D is perhaps TRBD1 (5 bases). V gave up 0 bases and J gave up 7 bases, with 12 bases separating them. Germline CDR1 LNHNV, CDR2 YYDKDF (reference sequence). The CDR3 contains 14 residues. In DNA, the CDR3 is TGTGCCACCAGCAGAGATTCGGGGGTAGGTGGCTACACCTTC. Translation gives CATSRDSGVGGYTF.

This rearrangement joins TRBV9 to TRBJ1-1, with TRBD1 as a possible D gene (6 bases). Germline lookup yields CDR1 SGDLS and CDR2 YYNGEE. CDR3 size: 13 residues. Trimming shortened V by 3 bases and J by 9 bases, and 15 bases separated the two germline ends. In DNA form, the CDR3 reads TGTGCCAGCAGCGGGGGAAGGGGGGCGCAAGCTTTCTTT. It codes for CASSGGRGAQAFF.

J is TRBJ2-2 and V is TRBV9; possibly TRBD1 or TRBD2 for D (5 bases each). The V and J ends lost 0 bases and 6 bases respectively, with 12 bases between them. Germline CDR1 and CDR2: SGDLS and YYNGEE. The CDR3 extends over 15 amino acids. CDR3 DNA sequence: TGTGCCAGCAGCGTAGATGGCCAGGGACCCGGGGAGCTGTTTTTT. It is translated as CASSVDGQGPGELFF.

This chain connects TRBV9 to TRBJ2-3, with 7 bases identical to TRBD1. The CDR3 extends over 15 amino acids. Looked up from germline, CDR1 is SGDLS and CDR2 is YYNGEE. After removal of 3 bases from V and 0 bases from J, the junction contained 4 bases not matched to a gene. CDR3 amino acids: CASSDGTASTDTQYF. The CDR3 DNA reads TGTGCCAGCAGCGACGGGACAGCTAGCACAGATACGCAGTATTTT. Supplemented by reference TRBV9 and TRBJ2-3, the full variable domain reads DSGVTQTPKHLITATGQRVTLRCSPRSGDLSVYWYQQSLDQGLQFLIQYYNGEERAKGNILERFSAQQFPDLHSELNLSSLELGDSALYFCASSDGTASTDTQYFGPGTRLTVL.

The chain combines TRBV21-1 with TRBJ1-5; TRBD1, the table's D call, lacks a check against the DNA. TRBV21-1 is described as a pseudogene. The CDR3 consists of 16 residues. CDR3 nucleotides: TGTGCCAGCAGCAACACGGACAGGTATAGCAATCAGCCCCAGCATTTT. Translation gives CASSNTDRYSNQPQHF.

This rearrangement joins TRBV15 to TRBJ2-7; D possibly uses TRBD1 or TRBD2 (5 bases each). V was cut by 5 bases and J by 4 bases, with 18 bases left in between. In germline, CDR1 is LNHNV, CDR2 YYDKDF (reference sequence). CDR3 length: 15 residues. The chain's CDR3 is CATSRGPPTLYEQYF. DNA for the CDR3: TGTGCCACCAGCCGGGGACCCCCAACTTTATACGAGCAGTACTTC.

The chain combines TRBV13 with TRBJ1-2, with 12 bases that match TRBD1. Germline loops: CDR1 PRHDT, CDR2 FYEKMQ (reference sequence). V lost 3 bases, J lost 9 bases, and 2 bases stayed unmatched. This CDR3 is 13 amino acids long. The CDR3 loop is CASSLGQGASYTF. The CDR3 coding sequence is TGTGCCAGCAGCTTGGGACAGGGGGCGAGCTACACCTTC.